The clone carrying this T cell receptor beta chain was detected ten times or more. This sample was taken from a study of T cells in Graves' hyperthyroidism and ophthalmopathy. Trimming shortened V by 6 bases and J by 0 bases, and 9 bases separated the two germline ends. This CDR3 has 13 amino acids. Isolation of PBMCs was performed on about 9.9 ml fresh peripheral blood. TCR beta CDR3 sequences were amplified from RNA transcripts. HTBI primers were used for first-round RT-PCR of the TCR CDR3. MiXCR was run by TCRdb on the multiplex PCR reads, yielding one entry per CDR3 protein. The sample includes roughly 750,000 distinct CDR3 sequences, about 17% of them seen just once.

V usage is TRBV12-3 or TRBV12-4 and J usage is TRBJ2-7; D gene unclear. This receptor was obtained from a man in his late teens or twenties with Graves' hyperthyroidism. Sequencing was carried out using blood. The CDR3 is CASRAHDSYEQYF. The DNA for the CDR3 is TGTGCCAGCAGGGCCCATGACTCCTACGAGCAGTACTTC.